Shown below are 21 T cell receptor beta chains from a single sample sequenced in a study of technical replicates of blood from several donors. Assay: immunoSEQ multiplex PCR; the TCRdb copy retains only in-frame clones and omits some. The data show 95,000 to 100,000 clones, approximately 96% seen once. Sample: T cells isolated from PBMCs. The receptors derive from a human donor in good health.

The V call is TRBV10-3, the J call TRBJ1-1; TRBD1 matches 7 bases. Germline lookup yields CDR1 ENHRY and CDR2 SYGVKD. The length of the CDR3 is 12 residues. With V trimmed by 5 bases and J by 4 bases, 1 base remained unmatched. CDR3 DNA: TGTGCCATCAGTCGGGACAGCACTGAAGCTTTCTTT. This gives the protein CAISRDSTEAFF.

Only a few counts were recorded for this clone. The chain links TRBV4-2 to TRBJ2-7; a weak D match, TRBD1 (6 bases). V was shortened by 0 bases and J by 2 bases, with 14 bases between the two germline ends. Germline CDR1 and CDR2: LGHNA and YNFKEQ. The CDR3 runs 16 residues. CDR3 amino acids: CASSQDPAEGAYEQYF. The CDR3 DNA follows: TGTGCCAGCAGCCAAGATCCGGCTGAGGGGGCCTACGAGCAGTACTTC.

The chain employs TRBV6-6 and TRBJ2-1, with D unclear. CDR1 and CDR2 from the germline V gene are MNHNY and SVGAGI (reference sequence). The V end lost 5 bases, the J end lost 4 bases, and 6 bases lay between the germline ends. This CDR3 is built from 12 residues. CDR3 nucleotides: TGTGCCAGCAGTATGGAGTACAATGAGCAGTTCTTC. Protein sequence: CASSMEYNEQFF.

The J gene is TRBJ1-4, the V gene TRBV5-4, with a weak D call TRBD1 (6 bases). Germline V CDR1 and CDR2: SGHNT, YYREEE (reference sequence). The CDR3 has 16 residues. V was cut by 4 bases and J by 4 bases, with 17 bases left in between. This CDR3 reads CASSNLKDSVNEKLFF. The CDR3 DNA is TGTGCCAGCAGCAACCTAAAGGACAGCGTTAATGAAAAACTGTTTTTT.

This sequence joins TRBV6-5 and TRBJ1-1; perhaps TRBD1 as D (5 bases). The V end was cut by 5 bases, the J end by 2 bases, with 12 bases between. The CDR3 consists of 14 residues. The germline CDR1 and CDR2 sequences are MNHEY and SVGAGI. The CDR3 loop is CASSRQLPNTEAFF. In DNA, the CDR3 is TGTGCCAGCAGTAGACAGTTACCTAACACTGAAGCTTTCTTT.

The chain has TRBV6-5 and TRBJ1-1, with D uncertain. The ends were cut back, 6 bases at V and 4 bases at J, with 18 bases in the middle. The V gene's germline CDR1 is MNHEY and CDR2 SVGAGI. CDR3 length: 15 residues. CDR3 protein: CASSPGGGMSTEAFF. The CDR3 nucleotides are TGTGCCAGCAGCCCGGGAGGAGGGATGAGCACTGAAGCTTTCTTT.

J is TRBJ2-4 and V is TRBV27; TRBD1 might be the D (5 bases). Trimming removed 6 bases from V and 0 bases from J, with 9 bases in between. CDR1 and CDR2 from the germline V gene are MNHEY and SMNVEV (reference sequence). CDR3 length equals 14 residues. CDR3 sequence reads: CASSPGSAKNIQYF. Here the CDR3 DNA reads TGTGCCAGCAGCCCAGGGTCAGCCAAAAACATTCAGTACTTC.

The gene calls are TRBV11-3 and TRBJ1-6; tentatively, D is TRBD1 (6 bases). The CDR3 has 19 residues. With 0 bases removed from V and 13 bases from J, the gap between germline ends came to 28 bases. CDR1 is SGHNT, CDR2 YENEEA, per germline. CDR3: CASSLDLGGSAANLGPLHF. The DNA of the CDR3 is TGTGCCAGCAGCTTAGATTTAGGGGGATCAGCGGCCAATTTGGGGCCCCTCCACTTT.

The chain joins TRBV5-1 to TRBJ1-4; TRBD1 matches at 8 bases. V lost 4 bases, J lost 10 bases, and 12 bases stayed unmatched. The CDR3 has 15 amino acids. Germline loops: CDR1 SGHRS, CDR2 YFSETQ. CDR3 region: CASSSAPDRALKLFF. In nucleotides, the CDR3 is TGCGCCAGCAGCAGTGCCCCGGACAGGGCCCTAAAACTGTTTTTT.

V is TRBV19 and J is TRBJ2-7, with 7 bases lining up with TRBD1. CDR1 LNHDA and CDR2 SQIVND come from the germline V gene (reference sequence). Unmatched junction bases numbered 15, after V lost 5 bases and J lost 2 bases. The CDR3 covers 17 residues. DNA for the CDR3: TGTGCCAGTAGTTTCCGGACAGGAACTGATTTAACCTACGAGCAGTACTTC. The encoded protein is CASSFRTGTDLTYEQYF.

V and J are TRBV15 and TRBJ1-5, with D uncertain. Looked up from germline, CDR1 is LNHNV and CDR2 is YYDKDF (reference sequence). V gave up 4 bases and J gave up 2 bases, with 18 bases separating them. This CDR3 has 17 amino acids. DNA for the CDR3: TGTGCCACCAGCATCAGAGGGAACGTAGTAGGCAATCAGCCCCAGCATTTT. Translated: CATSIRGNVVGNQPQHF.

J is TRBJ2-7 and V is TRBV7-9; 7 bases match TRBD2. Germline trimming cut 5 bases from V and 3 bases from J; bases unmatched to any gene: 10. The CDR3 length is 15 residues. CDR1 and CDR2 (germline): SEHNR, FQNEAQ (reference sequence). CDR3 in amino acids: CASSPLRERFYEQYF. CDR3 in DNA: TGTGCCAGCAGCCCGTTGCGGGAGAGGTTCTACGAGCAGTACTTC.

The chain links TRBV5-1 to TRBJ2-7; D may be TRBD2 (7 bases). Per the germline V gene, CDR1 is SGHRS and CDR2 is YFSETQ. The germline V and J ends were trimmed by 0 bases and 1 base, with 14 bases remaining between them. This CDR3 is 16 amino acids long. Here the CDR3 DNA reads TGCGCCAGCAGCTTGGGGAGGGGGGGACCTTCCTACGAGCAGTACTTC. Translation gives CASSLGRGGPSYEQYF.

This clone was counted between two and nine times. The chain employs TRBV2 and TRBJ2-7; D is possibly TRBD2 (6 bases). The CDR3 extends over 14 amino acids. Germline assignment: CDR1 SNHLY and CDR2 FYNNEI. V lost 7 bases to trimming and J lost 4 bases, with 17 bases between them. The CDR3 spells CASTQTGVSYEQYF. DNA of the CDR3: TGTGCCAGCACCCAAACGGGGGTTTCGTACGAGCAGTACTTC.

The CDR3 loop is CASSFQPGRQGTYGYTF. The CDR3 region has the DNA TGTGCCAGCAGCTTCCAACCAGGGCGACAGGGCACCTATGGCTACACCTTC. The V and J genes are TRBV7-6 and TRBJ1-2; the match to TRBD1 covers 7 bases. This CDR3 contains 17 residues. Germline values: CDR1 SGHVS, CDR2 FNYEAQ. The ends lost 3 bases at V and 4 bases at J; junction bases unmatched: 14.

CDR3 amino acids: CASSPLAGGPIGELFF. DNA for the CDR3: TGTGCCAGCAGCCCCCTTGCGGGAGGGCCTATCGGAGAGCTGTTTTTT. The V and J genes are TRBV14 and TRBJ2-2; the match to TRBD2 covers 9 bases. The J segment lost 11 bases and the V segment lost 4 bases, leaving 14 bases of the junction unmatched. The CDR3 is made up of 16 amino acids. Per germline, CDR1 SGHDN and CDR2 FVKESK.

The J gene is TRBJ1-5, the V gene TRBV2; D call uncertain. Trimming shortened V by 4 bases and J by 7 bases, and 20 bases separated the two germline ends. The CDR3 has 16 residues. The V gene's germline CDR1 is SNHLY and CDR2 FYNNEI. The CDR3, as DNA: TGTGCCAGCAGTGCCATGACGAAGGTAGCCGACCAGCCCCAGCATTTT. It translates to CASSAMTKVADQPQHF.

The chain uses TRBV7-9 and TRBJ1-4, with TRBD1 matching 10 bases. There are 16 residues in the CDR3. CDR1 and CDR2 (germline): SEHNR, FQNEAQ (reference sequence). The trim removed 2 bases at V and 8 bases at J, leaving 8 bases unmatched. The CDR3: CASSLFGGTGVEKLFF. The CDR3 DNA reads TGTGCCAGCAGCTTATTCGGGGGGACAGGGGTCGAAAAACTGTTTTTT. The entire variable domain, with the rest obtained from reference TRBV7-9 and TRBJ1-4, is as follows: DTGVSQNPRHKITKRGQNVTFRCDPISEHNRLYWYRQTLGQGPEFLTYFQNEAQLEKSRLLSDRFSAERPKGSFSTLEIQRTEQGDSAMYLCASSLFGGTGVEKLFFGSGTQLSVL.

The V gene is TRBV15, the J gene TRBJ1-5; 7 bases align to TRBD1. Germline trimming cut 3 bases from V and 6 bases from J; bases unmatched to any gene: 2. This CDR3 contains 13 residues. The germline V gene has CDR1 LNHNV and CDR2 YYDKDF (reference sequence). This chain's CDR3 is CATSSQGGQPQHF. The CDR3 DNA follows: TGTGCCACCAGCAGCCAGGGGGGTCAGCCCCAGCATTTT.

The chain combines TRBV18 with TRBJ2-1; D possibly corresponds to TRBD2 (5 bases). Trimming shortened V by 0 bases and J by 0 bases, and 6 bases separated the two germline ends. The CDR3 runs 15 residues. Per the germline V gene, CDR1 is KGHSH and CDR2 is LQKENI. The CDR3 DNA is TGTGCCAGCTCACCACCGGAGGACTCCTACAATGAGCAGTTCTTC. Its translation is CASSPPEDSYNEQFF.

The V gene is TRBV6-5, the J gene TRBJ2-5; 8 bases agree with TRBD1. Germline V gene lookup returns CDR1 MNHEY and CDR2 SVGAGI. The trim removed 2 bases at V and 5 bases at J, leaving 10 bases unmatched. The CDR3 contains 16 residues. CDR3 coding DNA: TGTGCCAGCAGTTACGGATCAGGGGGCTCTAGTGAGACCCAGTACTTC. Translating gives CASSYGSGGSSETQYF.